The clone carrying this T cell receptor beta chain has a handful of counts. The assay was immunoSEQ multiplex PCR, and TCRdb's table has in-frame clones only and misses some. The sample has tens of thousands of clones, around four fifths seen once. This sample is drawn from a study of pediatric ulcerative colitis. CDR1 and CDR2 from the germline V gene are SGHTA and FQGNSA. With V trimmed by 5 bases and J by 13 bases, 15 bases remained unmatched. The CDR3 consists of 16 residues. The rearrangement uses TRBV7-2 and TRBJ1-6; 9 nucleotides align to TRBD1. The specimen sequenced was blood. This TCR derives from a girl aged 5-17 years with moderate ulcerative colitis. The CDR3 loop reads CASSLIETHRGPPLHF. The CDR3, as DNA: TGTGCCAGCAGCCTCATAGAAACCCACAGGGGGCCCCCCCTCCACTTT.